The clone carrying this T cell receptor (beta chain) was seen a few times. The data stem from a study of shared clonotypes between healthy human individuals. Genomic DNA, for the unsorted samples, came from some 100 million PBMCs. An assay was performed, and its level was deep. It was 300 to 350 ng DNA, tens of thousands of T cell genomes, that went into each replicate PCR of unsorted PBMC. Data came from immunoSEQ multiplex PCR; TCRdb stores just in-frame clones and leaves some out. The data contain about 470,000 clones, roughly 77% of them singletons. The TCR comes from a middle-aged woman in good health. Some clones in this sample may be carry-over from other donors' samples. Sequenced sample: PBMCs.

The CDR3 region has the DNA TGTGCGGGGGGCGGGACTATCAGCTCCTACAATGAGCAGTTCTTC. It translates to CAGGGTISSYNEQFF. The gene calls are TRBV6-1 and TRBJ2-1; D may be TRBD2 (7 bases). CDR1 and CDR2 from the germline V gene are MNHNS and SASEGT. This CDR3 has 15 residues.